The rows below give T cell receptor beta chains drawn from one sample of a study of cytomegalovirus exposure and HLA in healthy donors. Method: immunoSEQ multiplex PCR; TCRdb's copy keeps in-frame clones and lacks some. This sample has 95,000 to 100,000 clones, with roughly a tenth found just once. What was sequenced was PBMCs. The origin of the receptors is a man in his fifties or sixties in good health and CMV-seropositive. The CDR3 runs from the conserved cysteine through the conserved F or W. The D gene is left open where the match is weak. Clone sizes are given selectively: once, few, many, or a class where the clone is expanded.

abundance,d_gene,v_gene,j_gene,CDR3nt,CDR3aa
few,TRBD1,TRBV5-4,TRBJ1-3,TGTGCCAGCAGCTTGGCCGGGACAGGAACGTTCGCTGGAAACACCATATATTTT,CASSLAGTGTFAGNTIYF
few,NA,TRBV19,TRBJ2-6,TGTGCCAGTTCACATAACTCTGGGGCCAACGTCCTGACTTTC,CASSHNSGANVLTF
few,NA,TRBV6-6,TRBJ2-5,TGTGCCAGCAGTTACTCGATTCAGAAAGAGACCCAGTACTTC,CASSYSIQKETQYF
NA,NA,TRBV5-7,TRBJ1-2,TGTGCCAGCAGCCCGAACAAAGCTAACTATGGCTACACCTTC,CASSPNKANYGYTF
NA,NA,TRBV11-2,TRBJ2-7,TGTGCCAGCAGCTTAGATACCCGGGGTCCCTACGAGCAGTACTTC,CASSLDTRGPYEQYF
NA,NA,TRBV7-2,TRBJ2-3,TGTGCCAGCAGCTTAAGGCACGGGGTAGATACGCAGTATTTT,CASSLRHGVDTQYF
NA,NA,TRBV2,TRBJ2-7,TGTGCCAGCAAGAGGGGGGAGGGGGCCTACGAGCAGTACTTC,CASKRGEGAYEQYF
few,NA,TRBV18,TRBJ2-2,TGTGCCAGCTCACCACTCCTTACCGGGAGCAACACCGGGGAGCTGTTTTTT,CASSPLLTGSNTGELFF
NA,NA,TRBV7-9,TRBJ1-2,TGTGCCAGCAACTCGGGACTCTCTGGGAACTATGGCTACACCTTC,CASNSGLSGNYGYTF
few,NA,TRBV14,TRBJ2-7,TGTGCCAGCAGCCCCCGACAGGCTAACCGCTACGAGCAGTACTTC,CASSPRQANRYEQYF
few,NA,TRBV6-6,TRBJ2-7,TGTGCCAGCAGTAGATCAGGAGGTTTTGACTACGAGCAGTACTTC,CASSRSGGFDYEQYF
few,TRBD2,TRBV7-9,TRBJ2-1,TGTGCCAGCAGCTTAGTTACTAGCGGGAGGTATGAGCAGTTCTTC,CASSLVTSGRYEQFF
NA,TRBD2,TRBV9,TRBJ2-2,TGTGCCAGCAGCGTATCAGCGGGAGGGCATAACGGGGAGCTGTTTTTT,CASSVSAGGHNGELFF
few,TRBD1,TRBV2,TRBJ2-5,TGTGCCAGTGAGGGGGCGCGTGGGGAGACCCAGTACTTC,CASEGARGETQYF
many,TRBD1,TRBV9,TRBJ1-1,TGTGCCAGCAGCGCACCCCGGGGACAGGCGAACACTGAAGCTTTCTTT,CASSAPRGQANTEAFF
many,NA,TRBV19,TRBJ1-5,TGTGCCAGTAGTATACCGGACAGACTAAGAAGCAATCAGCCCCAGCATTTT,CASSIPDRLRSNQPQHF
NA,NA,TRBV10-2,TRBJ1-1,TGCGCCAGCAGTTCGGGGTACACTGAAGCTTTCTTT,CASSSGYTEAFF
NA,NA,TRBV9,TRBJ2-2,TGTGCCAGCAGCGTAGACCCGGGGGCGAACACCGGGGAGCTGTTTTTT,CASSVDPGANTGELFF
few,NA,TRBV7-9,TRBJ2-3,TGTGCCAGCAGCCCCCCCACGCAGGTCAGAGATACGCAGTATTTT,CASSPPTQVRDTQYF
NA,NA,TRBV18,TRBJ1-1,TGTGCCAGCTCACCCCTGACCGGGGTGAGGGAGGAAGCTTTCTTT,CASSPLTGVREEAFF
few,TRBD1,TRBV19,TRBJ2-1,TGTGCCAGTGCGCGGGACAGGGCGTTCAATGAGCAGTTCTTC,CASARDRAFNEQFF
few,NA,TRBV4-1,TRBJ2-7,TGCGCCAGCAGTTGGCAGGGCTACAGCGACGAGCAGTACTTC,CASSWQGYSDEQYF
few,TRBD1,TRBV10-3,TRBJ1-2,TGTGCCATCAGTGACCCAGACAGGGGGCGCGGGGGCTACACCTTC,CAISDPDRGRGGYTF
few,TRBD2,TRBV15,TRBJ2-7,TGTGCCACCAGCAGATCCACTAGCGCCGACTACGAGCAGTACTTC,CATSRSTSADYEQYF
few,NA,TRBV4-1,TRBJ2-2,TGCGCCAGCAGCCCAACGGGGTCCCTTTCCGGGGAGCTGTTTTTT,CASSPTGSLSGELFF
NA,NA,TRBV6-5,TRBJ2-7,TGTGCCAGCAGCGATTATGGTGGCAGTTCCTACGAGCAGTACTTC,CASSDYGGSSYEQYF
NA,TRBD2,TRBV14,TRBJ2-4,TGTGCCAGCAGCCAAGATCGGCAGCGGGAGTCGGGGATCAAAAACATTCAGTACTTC,CASSQDRQRESGIKNIQYF
NA,TRBD2,TRBV6-1,TRBJ2-7,TGTGCCAGCAGTGTATTAAGCGGGACGAGCTCCTACGAGCAGTACTTC,CASSVLSGTSSYEQYF
NA,TRBD1,TRBV6-1,TRBJ2-3,TGTGCCAGCAAGGACAGGGGATACACAGATACGCAGTATTTT,CASKDRGYTDTQYF
few,NA,TRBV6-6,TRBJ2-3,TGTGCCAGCACCCCCGGACAGAACACAGATACGCAGTATTTT,CASTPGQNTDTQYF
few,TRBD1,TRBV5-1,TRBJ1-5,TGCGCCAGCAGCCCCAGGACAGGGATAGGTCAGCCCCAGCATTTT,CASSPRTGIGQPQHF
NA,TRBD2,TRBV5-1,TRBJ2-7,TGCGCCAGCAGCAATGGACTAGCGGGAGCGAATTACGAGCAGTACTTC,CASSNGLAGANYEQYF
few,TRBD2,TRBV9,TRBJ2-5,TGTGCCAGCAGCGTAGCTCCAGCGGGAGGAGAAGAGACCCAGTACTTC,CASSVAPAGGEETQYF
NA,TRBD2,TRBV30,TRBJ2-2,TGTGCCTGGAGCCGGGGACTAGCGGCCGGGGAGCTGTTTTTT,CAWSRGLAAGELFF
NA,NA,TRBV30,TRBJ1-1,TGTGCCTGGAGTCCATTCATGAACACTGAAGCTTTCTTT,CAWSPFMNTEAFF
NA,TRBD1,TRBV28,TRBJ1-6,TGTGCCAGCAGTACTCGACAGGGCCTTCCCTCTAATTCACCCCTCCACTTT,CASSTRQGLPSNSPLHF
NA,NA,TRBV7-3,TRBJ1-3,TGTGCCAGCAGCGTTAACGGAGCATCGGGCACCATATATTTT,CASSVNGASGTIYF
NA,TRBD2,TRBV5-4,TRBJ2-1,TGTGCCAGCAGCTTGGGTTCTAGCGGGGGTTACAATGAGCAGTTCTTC,CASSLGSSGGYNEQFF
few,TRBD1,TRBV6-6,TRBJ1-5,TGTGCCAGCAGTACACCCGGGACAGTCCATCAGCCCCAGCATTTT,CASSTPGTVHQPQHF
NA,TRBD1,TRBV10-2,TRBJ1-1,TGCGCCAGCAGTGAATCAGGGGGCACAACTGAAGCTTTCTTT,CASSESGGTTEAFF
few,NA,TRBV4-1,TRBJ2-4,TGCGCCAGCAGCCAAGATCCCCAGCTCGGAAGACTAGCCAAAAACATTCAGTACTTC,CASSQDPQLGRLAKNIQYF
NA,NA,TRBV6-5,TRBJ2-7,TGTGCCAGCAGTTACATGGCCGGGAGCCACGAGCAGTACTTC,CASSYMAGSHEQYF
NA,TRBD2,TRBV7-9,TRBJ2-4,TGTGCCAGAAGCCTGAGCGGGAGAAACATTCAGTACTTC,CARSLSGRNIQYF